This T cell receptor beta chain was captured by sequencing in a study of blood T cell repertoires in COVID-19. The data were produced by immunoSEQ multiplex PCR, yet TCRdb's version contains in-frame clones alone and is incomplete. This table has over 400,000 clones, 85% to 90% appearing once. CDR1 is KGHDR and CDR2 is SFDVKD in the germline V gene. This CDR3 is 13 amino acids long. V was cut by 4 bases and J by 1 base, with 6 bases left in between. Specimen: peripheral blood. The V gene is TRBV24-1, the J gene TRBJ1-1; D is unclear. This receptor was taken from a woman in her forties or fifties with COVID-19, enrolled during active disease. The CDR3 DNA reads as TGTGCCACCAGTGAGCCGGGGAACACTGAAGCTTTCTTT. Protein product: CATSEPGNTEAFF.